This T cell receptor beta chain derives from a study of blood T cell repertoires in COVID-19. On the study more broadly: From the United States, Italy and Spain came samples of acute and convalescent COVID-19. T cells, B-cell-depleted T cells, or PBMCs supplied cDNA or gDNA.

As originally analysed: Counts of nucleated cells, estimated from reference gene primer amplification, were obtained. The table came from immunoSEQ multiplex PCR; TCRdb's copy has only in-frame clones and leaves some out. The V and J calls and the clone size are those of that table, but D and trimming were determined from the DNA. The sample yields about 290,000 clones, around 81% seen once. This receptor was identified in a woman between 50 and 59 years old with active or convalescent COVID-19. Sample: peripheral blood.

DNA for the CDR3: TGTGCCAGCAGTTTAAGCGGGACACGCTCAAACACCATATATTTT. Amino acids: CASSLSGTRSNTIYF. This chain links TRBV28 with TRBJ1-3; weak D call: TRBD1 (6 bases). The germline gives CDR1 MDHEN, CDR2 SYDVKM. This CDR3 is built from 15 residues. The V end lost 2 bases, the J end lost 6 bases, and 14 bases lay between the germline ends. Full variable domain (remainder filled in from reference TRBV28 and TRBJ1-3): DVKVTQSSRYLVKRTGEKVFLECVQDMDHENMFWYRQDPGLGLRLIYFSYDVKMKEKGDIPEGYSVSREKKERFSLILESASTNQTSMYLCASSLSGTRSNTIYFGEGSWLTVV.